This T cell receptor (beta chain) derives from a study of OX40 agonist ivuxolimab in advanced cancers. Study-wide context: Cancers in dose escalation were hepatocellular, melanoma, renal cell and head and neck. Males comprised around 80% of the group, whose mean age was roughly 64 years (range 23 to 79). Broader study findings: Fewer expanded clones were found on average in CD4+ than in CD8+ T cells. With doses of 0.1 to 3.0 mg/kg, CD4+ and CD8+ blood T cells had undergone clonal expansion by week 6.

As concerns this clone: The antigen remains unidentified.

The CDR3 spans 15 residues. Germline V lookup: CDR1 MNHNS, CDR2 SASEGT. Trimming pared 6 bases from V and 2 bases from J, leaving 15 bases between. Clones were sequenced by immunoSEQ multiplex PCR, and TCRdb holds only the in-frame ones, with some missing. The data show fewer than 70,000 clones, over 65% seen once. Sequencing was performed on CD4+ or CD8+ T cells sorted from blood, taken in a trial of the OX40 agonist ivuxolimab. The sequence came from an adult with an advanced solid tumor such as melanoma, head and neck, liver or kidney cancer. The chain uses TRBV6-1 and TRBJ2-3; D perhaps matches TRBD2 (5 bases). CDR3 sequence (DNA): TGTGCCAGCAGCCACCCGGGGTCTTACACAGATACGCAGTATTTT. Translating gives CASSHPGSYTDTQYF.